The 15 T cell receptor beta chains below all came from one sample that was sequenced in a study of blood T cells in healthy people across ages. A J-beta primer mix and a sample-barcoded 5' primer were used in a second PCR of roughly 6 to 11 cycles. MiXCR, applied by TCRdb to the 5' RACE reads, yields one record per CDR3 protein. The profile shows fewer than 1 million distinct CDR3 sequences, 44% of them singletons. Sequencing was performed on blood. These receptors came from a man aged 55 to 70 in good health.

V is TRBV27 and J is TRBJ2-2; 14 nucleotides align to TRBD2. The CDR3 runs 17 residues. V was pared by 3 bases and J by 3 bases, with 3 bases of the junction left unmatched. Germline V gene data show CDR1 as MNHEY and CDR2 as SMNVEV (reference sequence). Here the CDR3 reads CASSFGLAGGYTGELFF. For the CDR3, the DNA is TGTGCCAGCAGTTTCGGACTAGCGGGGGGATACACCGGGGAGCTGTTTTTT.

CDR3 sequence reads: CSARKTGGIETQYF. In nucleotides, the CDR3 is TGCAGTGCTAGAAAGACAGGGGGGATAGAGACCCAGTACTTC. The V call is TRBV20-1, the J call TRBJ2-5; TRBD1 aligns across 9 bases. CDR3 size: 14 residues. Trimming at V came to 2 bases and at J to 4 bases, leaving 5 bases not matched to a gene. Germline V gene data show CDR1 as DFQATT and CDR2 as SNEGSKA (reference sequence).

The chain is built from TRBV30 and TRBJ2-3; maybe TRBD1 (5 bases). Trimming pared 0 bases from V and 8 bases from J, leaving 9 bases between. The CDR3 loop spans 12 amino acids. Looked up from germline, CDR1 is GTSNPN and CDR2 is SVGIG (reference sequence). CDR3 loop: CAWSVGLGTQYF. The CDR3 DNA reads TGTGCCTGGAGTGTGGGGCTGGGTACGCAGTATTTT. The variable domain in full, with the rest retrieved from reference TRBV30 and TRBJ2-3, is SQTIHQWPATLVQPVGSPLSLECTVEGTSNPNLYWYRQAAGRGLQLLFYSVGIGQISSEVPQNLSASRPQDRQFILSSKKLLLSDSGFYLCAWSVGLGTQYFGPGTRLTVL.

The rearrangement joins TRBV19 to TRBJ1-2; D is possibly TRBD1 (5 bases). CDR1 is LNHDA and CDR2 is SQIVND in the germline V gene (reference sequence). This CDR3 spans 16 amino acids. Trimming pared 8 bases from V and 4 bases from J, leaving 23 bases between. The CDR3 loop reads CASERTGDPGFYGYTF. For the CDR3, the DNA is TGTGCCAGTGAAAGAACCGGGGACCCTGGCTTCTATGGCTACACCTTC.

The genes are TRBV2 and TRBJ1-6; 11 nucleotides match TRBD1. The CDR3 spans 16 residues. Trimming removed 6 bases from V and 8 bases from J; junction bases left unmatched: 9. Germline V lookup: CDR1 SNHLY, CDR2 FYNNEI. CDR3 DNA: TGTGCCAGCAGCCCCGGGACAGGGGGTTCTTATTCACCCCTCCACTTT. It translates to CASSPGTGGSYSPLHF.

The J gene is TRBJ1-2, the V gene TRBV10-2; 7 bases fit TRBD1. The germline V gene encodes CDR1 WSHSY and CDR2 SAAADI. The CDR3 length is 12 residues. Losses at the gene ends were 0 bases for V and 10 bases for J; bases not matched to a gene: 2. CDR3 sequence reads: CASSESGTAYTF. DNA of the CDR3: TGCGCCAGCAGTGAGTCGGGGACAGCCTACACCTTC.

This clonotype was detected only once. J is TRBJ2-7 and V is TRBV18, with D possibly TRBD1 on 5 matching bases. V was cut by 6 bases and J by 2 bases, with 17 bases left in between. Germline values: CDR1 KGHSH, CDR2 LQKENI. CDR3 length: 15 residues. CDR3 residues: CASSPSRVGAYEQYF. The DNA for the CDR3 is TGTGCCAGCTCGCCGAGCAGGGTTGGGGCCTACGAGCAGTACTTC.

This clonotype has just one count. The V gene is TRBV20-1, the J gene TRBJ2-7; no reliable D call. CDR3 length: 14 residues. Trimming shortened V by 1 base and J by 3 bases, and 13 bases separated the two germline ends. Germline V gene data show CDR1 as DFQATT and CDR2 as SNEGSKA (reference sequence). The CDR3: CSARGPDIFYEQYF. Written as DNA, the CDR3 is TGCAGTGCTAGAGGACCCGACATCTTCTACGAGCAGTACTTC.

Remarks on this clonotype: One end of the junction fails to match germline, which may point to a read error. This chain connects TRBV7-3 to TRBJ2-5; 8 bases are a match to TRBD2. Looked up from germline, CDR1 is SGHTA and CDR2 is FQGTGA. The CDR3 totals 15 residues. The CDR3 sequence: CASSSIGGAGEAQYF. CDR3 in DNA: TGTGCCAGCAGCTCGATCGGGGGGGCGGGAGAGGCCCAGTACTTC.

This clonotype was detected a few times. The chain recombines TRBV9 with TRBJ2-7; 8 bases are a match to TRBD1. In germline, CDR1 is SGDLS, CDR2 YYNGEE. The CDR3 totals 15 residues. The V gene end was trimmed by 0 bases and the J gene end by 2 bases; junction bases not matched to a gene: 4. The CDR3 loop is CASSVGPDRAYEQYF. The DNA for the CDR3 is TGTGCCAGCAGCGTAGGCCCGGACAGGGCCTACGAGCAGTACTTC. The variable domain in full, completed from reference TRBV9 and TRBJ2-7, reads DSGVTQTPKHLITATGQRVTLRCSPRSGDLSVYWYQQSLDQGLQFLIQYYNGEERAKGNILERFSAQQFPDLHSELNLSSLELGDSALYFCASSVGPDRAYEQYFGPGTRLTVT.

This rearrangement joins TRBV15 to TRBJ2-7, with a possible D match to TRBD1 (6 bases). This CDR3 contains 16 residues. The germline V gene has CDR1 LNHNV and CDR2 YYDKDF (reference sequence). The V end was cut by 1 base, the J end by 0 bases, with 13 bases between. The CDR3 loop reads CATSRGRTESSYEQYF. CDR3 nucleotide sequence: TGTGCCACCAGCAGAGGGAGGACAGAGAGCTCCTACGAGCAGTACTTC.

The genes are TRBV5-4 and TRBJ2-5; D may be TRBD1 (5 bases). Trimming left V 0 bases short and J 4 bases short, with 13 bases between. The CDR3 runs 15 residues. Germline CDR1 is SGHNT and CDR2 is YYREEE (reference sequence). In DNA form, the CDR3 reads TGTGCCAGCAGCTTGGAGGGGCCCTTGGGAGAGACCCAGTACTTC. Amino acids: CASSLEGPLGETQYF.

The rearrangement joins TRBV4-3 to TRBJ1-1, with 8 bases identical to TRBD1. The length of the CDR3 is 16 residues. Losses at the gene ends were 2 bases for V and 1 base for J; bases not matched to a gene: 6. Per germline, CDR1 LGHNA and CDR2 YSLEER. The DNA for the CDR3 is TGCGCCAGCAGCCAAACAGGGGGTATAAGGAACACTGAAGCTTTCTTT. Translated, it gives CASSQTGGIRNTEAFF.

This chain connects TRBV7-2 to TRBJ2-3; D is perhaps TRBD2 (5 bases). Germline lookup yields CDR1 SGHTA and CDR2 FQGNSA. V lost 5 bases and J lost 8, with 11 bases in between. CDR3 length: 12 amino acids. The DNA of the CDR3 is TGTGCCAGCAGCGAAGTAGGGAGTACGCAGTATTTT. It yields the protein CASSEVGSTQYF. Drawing the rest from reference TRBV7-2 and TRBJ2-3, the complete variable domain is GAGVSQSPSNKVTEKGKDVELRCDPISGHTALYWYRQSLGQGLEFLIYFQGNSAPDKSGLPSDRFSAERTGGSVSTLTIQRTQQEDSAVYLCASSEVGSTQYFGPGTRLTVL.

The chain has TRBV6-2 or TRBV6-3 and TRBJ2-6, with 8 bases fitting TRBD1. V trimming: 2 bases; J trimming: 3 bases; junction bases outside the gene matches: 12. This CDR3 contains 19 residues. Germline V lookup: CDR1 MNHEY, CDR2 SVGEGT. This CDR3 reads CASSYNRLSGGYGANVLTF. The CDR3 nucleotides are TGTGCCAGCAGTTACAATCGGTTATCAGGGGGCTATGGGGCCAACGTCCTGACTTTC.